Listed here are 23 T cell receptor beta chains from one sample, sequenced in a study of OX40 agonist ivuxolimab in advanced cancers. Generated by immunoSEQ multiplex PCR, the TCRdb table keeps only in-frame clones and is missing some. The sample holds about 160,000 clones; approximately 94% are singletons and the top ten take 0.31%. Sequencing was performed on CD4+ or CD8+ T cells sorted from blood, taken in a trial of the OX40 agonist ivuxolimab. These receptors all stem from an adult with an advanced solid tumor such as melanoma, head and neck, liver or kidney cancer.

This clone has a handful of counts. The chain uses TRBV20-1 and TRBJ1-1; no firm D call. CDR3 length: 11 residues. CDR1 is DFQATT, CDR2 SNEGSKA, per germline (reference sequence). V dropped 4 bases and J dropped 8 bases, with 11 bases sitting between them. CDR3 amino acids: CSAILGDEAFF. Written as DNA, the CDR3 is TGCAGTGCTATTTTGGGTGACGAAGCTTTCTTT.

The rearrangement uses TRBV7-2 and TRBJ1-5; D is uncertain. Deletions cut 4 bases from V and 11 bases from J, with 15 bases between. Germline CDR1 and CDR2: SGHTA and FQGNSA. The CDR3 contains 13 residues. The CDR3 nucleotides read TGTGCCAGCAGCTCTAACCTGGCCGGGACCCAGCATTTT. It is translated as CASSSNLAGTQHF.

The chain combines TRBV18 with TRBJ2-3, with TRBD2 matching over 9 bases. The V segment lost 1 base and the J segment 5 bases; nucleotides outside the gene matches: 7. This CDR3 has 16 amino acids. Germline CDR1 is KGHSH and CDR2 is LQKENI. The CDR3 bases are TGTGCCAGCTCACCACGGAAAGCGGGGGGACAAGATACGCAGTATTTT. Protein: CASSPRKAGGQDTQYF. Full variable domain (rest looked up from reference TRBV18 and TRBJ2-3): NAGVMQNPRHLVRRRGQEARLRCSPMKGHSHVYWYRQLPEEGLKFMVYLQKENIIDESGMPKERFSAEFPKEGPSILRIQQVVRGDSAAYFCASSPRKAGGQDTQYFGPGTRLTVL.

This rearrangement joins TRBV5-8 to TRBJ1-3; TRBD1 might be the D (6 bases). Germline assignment: CDR1 SGHTS and CDR2 YDEGEE. The V and J ends lost 3 bases and 0 bases respectively, with 10 bases between them. The CDR3 length is 15 residues. The CDR3 protein is CASSSGQNSGNTIYF. CDR3 in DNA: TGTGCCAGCAGCTCCGGACAGAACTCTGGAAACACCATATATTTT. Variable domain in full (rest from reference TRBV5-8 and TRBJ1-3): EAGVTQSPTHLIKTRGQQATLRCSPISGHTSVYWYQQALGLGLQFLLWYDEGEERNRGNFPPRFSGRQFPNYSSELNVNALELEDSALYLCASSSGQNSGNTIYFGEGSWLTVV.

The chain links TRBV6-1 to TRBJ1-5; no definite D call. In germline, CDR1 is MNHNS, CDR2 SASEGT. The CDR3 is made up of 14 amino acids. V gave up 7 bases and J gave up 2 bases, with 12 bases separating them. CDR3 loop: CASTPDWGNQPQHF. DNA of the CDR3: TGTGCCAGCACTCCGGATTGGGGCAATCAGCCCCAGCATTTT.

This clone was seen a single time. The chain recombines TRBV28 with TRBJ2-1; 8 bases align to TRBD2. The V and J ends lost 6 bases and 4 bases, in that order; junction bases with no gene match: 8. This CDR3 region has 15 residues. Germline values: CDR1 MDHEN, CDR2 SYDVKM. CDR3 protein: CASSSPGLDYNEQFF. CDR3 DNA: TGTGCCAGCAGCTCCCCGGGACTAGATTACAATGAGCAGTTCTTC.

This clone appeared once. The chain couples TRBV6-6 to TRBJ2-7; D unresolved. V was shortened by 0 bases and J by 3 bases, with 6 bases between the two germline ends. Germline CDR1 MNHNY, CDR2 SVGAGI (reference sequence). The CDR3 extends over 13 amino acids. DNA of the CDR3: TGTGCCAGCAGTTACTCTGCCCGCTACGAGCAGTACTTC. Translating it yields CASSYSARYEQYF.

This sequence joins TRBV4-3 and TRBJ1-3, with a weak D call TRBD1 (5 bases). Germline V gene lookup returns CDR1 LGHNA and CDR2 YSLEER. The CDR3 spans 17 residues. The V gene lost 3 bases and the J gene lost 6 bases, with 21 bases spanning the gap. CDR3 loop: CASSHPRGGLRPNTIYF. The DNA for the CDR3 is TGCGCCAGCAGCCACCCCCGGGGGGGACTTCGCCCAAACACCATATATTTT.

The chain carries TRBV5-4 and TRBJ2-7; D ambiguous. V was cut by 4 bases and J by 7 bases, with 12 bases left in between. There are 12 residues in the CDR3. The germline V gene has CDR1 SGHNT and CDR2 YYREEE (reference sequence). CDR3 amino acids: CASSPTWGEQYF. CDR3 nucleotide sequence: TGTGCCAGCAGCCCGACCTGGGGTGAGCAGTACTTC.

The chain uses TRBV11-3 and TRBJ2-1; 12 bases align to TRBD1. Germline CDR1 and CDR2: SGHNT and YENEEA. J lost 8 bases, V lost 5 bases, and 7 bases had no gene match. The CDR3 extends over 15 amino acids. As DNA, the CDR3 is TGTGCCAGCAGCCTGGGACAGGGGGCGTACGATGAGCAGTTCTTC. Translated, it gives CASSLGQGAYDEQFF.

This clone occurred once. The rearrangement links TRBV6-5 to TRBJ1-2; maybe TRBD1 (5 bases). Germline-derived CDR1 and CDR2 are MNHEY and SVGAGI. The V end was cut by 6 bases, the J end by 8 bases, with 19 bases between. This CDR3 has 14 residues. The CDR3 sequence: CASSPGGGGIGYTF. In DNA, the CDR3 is TGTGCCAGCAGCCCGGGAGGTGGGGGGATCGGCTACACCTTC.

The V call is TRBV5-6, the J call TRBJ1-1, with 7 bases that match TRBD1. Germline V lookup: CDR1 SGHDT, CDR2 YYEEEE. The V and J ends lost 2 bases and 0 bases, in that order; junction bases with no gene match: 4. This CDR3 has 15 residues. CDR3 nucleotide sequence: TGTGCCAGCAGCTTTGGACAGGTCATGAACACTGAAGCTTTCTTT. Amino acids: CASSFGQVMNTEAFF. The variable domain in full, completed from reference TRBV5-6 and TRBJ1-1, reads DAGVTQSPTHLIKTRGQQVTLRCSPKSGHDTVSWYQQALGQGPQFIFQYYEEEERQRGNFPDRFSGHQFPNYSSELNVNALLLGDSALYLCASSFGQVMNTEAFFGQGTRLTVV.

CDR3 sequence reads: CASSFRQGDMYEQYF. CDR3 coding DNA: TGTGCCAGCAGCTTCCGACAGGGGGACATGTACGAGCAGTACTTC. The rearrangement uses TRBV7-2 and TRBJ2-5; 9 nucleotides match TRBD1. The DNA end favors TRBJ2-7, so the J call may be wrong. This CDR3 spans 15 amino acids. Germline V CDR1 and CDR2: SGHTA, FQGNSA.

This sequence joins TRBV5-1 and TRBJ2-3, with TRBD2 matching over 11 bases. The CDR3 is 15 amino acids. The trim removed 4 bases at V and 2 bases at J, leaving 3 bases unmatched. Germline lookup yields CDR1 SGHRS and CDR2 YFSETQ. CDR3 sequence (DNA): TGCGCCAGCAGCCATAGCGGGAGGGCCACAGATACGCAGTATTTT. As protein: CASSHSGRATDTQYF.

This clone was observed once. The chain employs TRBV27 and TRBJ2-7; 11 positions agree with TRBD2. The CDR3 is made up of 16 amino acids. Germline CDR1 MNHEY, CDR2 SMNVEV (reference sequence). J lost 3 bases, V lost 1 base, and 5 bases had no gene match. The CDR3 spells CASSLLGTSGDYEQYF. The CDR3 coding sequence is TGTGCCAGCAGTTTATTGGGGACTAGCGGAGACTACGAGCAGTACTTC.

V usage is TRBV9 and J usage is TRBJ1-4; TRBD1 matches 7 bases. Germline CDR1 and CDR2: SGDLS and YYNGEE. V gave up 4 bases and J gave up 6 bases; unmatched junction bases: 9. This CDR3 has 15 amino acids. The CDR3 reads CASSPRQGSDEKLFF. The CDR3 nucleotides read TGTGCCAGCAGCCCTCGACAGGGAAGTGATGAAAAACTGTTTTTT.

This chain uses TRBV7-2 with TRBJ2-3, with D possibly TRBD2 on 6 matching bases. Germline V gene sequence: CDR1 SGHTA, CDR2 FQGNSA. Trimming removed 6 bases at V and 4 bases at J, with 11 bases between. The CDR3 spans 13 residues. The CDR3 bases are TGTGCCAGCAGTCACGGGAGCGCAGATACGCAGTATTTT. Translation gives CASSHGSADTQYF.

The chain employs TRBV19 and TRBJ2-7; 9 positions agree with TRBD1. This CDR3 is built from 15 residues. CDR1 is LNHDA and CDR2 is SQIVND in the germline V gene (reference sequence). V lost 4 bases, J lost 2 bases, and 6 bases stayed unmatched. The CDR3 DNA follows: TGTGCCAGTAGTACTCGACAGGGGGGTACCTACGAGCAGTACTTC. Protein: CASSTRQGGTYEQYF.

This chain connects TRBV7-9 to TRBJ2-5; TRBD2 agrees at 7 bases. The V and J ends lost 2 bases and 5 bases, in that order; junction bases with no gene match: 17. The length of the CDR3 is 18 residues. Germline V gene sequence: CDR1 SEHNR, CDR2 FQNEAQ (reference sequence). DNA of the CDR3: TGTGCCAGCAGCTTACCTCCGGGGACGGGGGGTACAACCGAGACCCAGTACTTC. As protein: CASSLPPGTGGTTETQYF.

The genes are TRBV5-1 and TRBJ2-7; 9 nucleotides match TRBD1. Trimming took 2 bases from V and 6 from J; bases not matched to a gene: 15. This CDR3 has 17 residues. CDR1 is SGHRS, CDR2 YFSETQ, per germline. The CDR3 region is CASSFYVEGNRGPEQYF. The CDR3 DNA is TGCGCCAGCAGCTTTTACGTAGAGGGGAACAGGGGGCCCGAGCAGTACTTC.

The chain is built from TRBV2 and TRBJ2-7; 9 nucleotides match TRBD1. V was clipped by 6 bases and J by 2 bases; unmatched bases: 5. CDR3 size: 14 residues. Germline values: CDR1 SNHLY, CDR2 FYNNEI. CDR3 residues: CASRRTGATYEQYF. As DNA, the CDR3 is TGTGCCAGCAGGAGGACAGGGGCCACCTACGAGCAGTACTTC.

This rearrangement joins TRBV19 to TRBJ1-3; possible D gene TRBD1, 5 bases. Trimming took off 3 bases at V and 0 bases at J, with 21 bases between the two ends. The CDR3 contains 19 residues. Germline-derived CDR1 and CDR2 are LNHDA and SQIVND (reference sequence). Here the CDR3 DNA reads TGTGCCAGTAGTATGGCCGGTTCCTTGACAGCGTACTCTGGAAACACCATATATTTT. Its translation is CASSMAGSLTAYSGNTIYF.

This chain links TRBV2 with TRBJ1-5, with unresolved D. This CDR3 comprises 14 residues. Germline values: CDR1 SNHLY, CDR2 FYNNEI. V gave up 5 bases and J gave up 4 bases, with 12 bases separating them. CDR3 DNA: TGTGCCAGCAGTTCACCAACAGCTAATCAGCCCCAGCATTTT. Encoded protein: CASSSPTANQPQHF.